The rows below give T cell receptor beta chains drawn from one sample of a study of blood T cell repertoires in COVID-19. The data were produced by immunoSEQ multiplex PCR, yet TCRdb's version contains in-frame clones alone and is incomplete. The sample includes 300,000 to 400,000 clones, about 88% seen only once; the top ten take 0.9% to 1.2%. Material for sequencing was PBMCs or T cells enriched from blood (not recorded which). These TCRs come from a woman aged 25-40 years who had recovered from COVID-19. Both conserved end residues are part of each CDR3. The D gene is left open where the match is weak. The size entry is marked missing in some rows and otherwise reads once, few, many or a size class.

v_call: TRBV2; j_call: TRBJ2-5; d_call: NA; clone_size: NA; cdr3_nt: TGTGCCAGCAACGTCGACTTGCAAGAGACCCAGTACTTC; cdr3_aa: CASNVDLQETQYF
v_call: TRBV6-1; j_call: TRBJ2-7; d_call: TRBD1; clone_size: NA; cdr3_nt: TGTGCCAGCAGTAGCGACAGGGGCGAGCAGTACTTC; cdr3_aa: CASSSDRGEQYF
v_call: TRBV11-2; j_call: TRBJ1-5; d_call: NA; clone_size: NA; cdr3_nt: TGTGCCAGCAGCCGAGACAGTAGCAATCAGCCCCAGCATTTT; cdr3_aa: CASSRDSSNQPQHF
v_call: TRBV29-1; j_call: TRBJ1-1; d_call: NA; clone_size: NA; cdr3_nt: TGCAGCGTTGGGGTCCGCTCGGGGGCTGAAGCTTTCTTT; cdr3_aa: CSVGVRSGAEAFF
v_call: TRBV2; j_call: TRBJ1-1; d_call: TRBD1; clone_size: NA; cdr3_nt: TGTGCCAGCAAAGGGGACAGGGGGATTTCGAACACTGAAGCTTTCTTT; cdr3_aa: CASKGDRGISNTEAFF
v_call: TRBV4-1; j_call: TRBJ1-1; d_call: NA; clone_size: once; cdr3_nt: TGCGCCAGCAGCCAAGACAGGGTGAACACTGAAGCTTTCTTT; cdr3_aa: CASSQDRVNTEAFF
v_call: TRBV28; j_call: TRBJ1-5; d_call: TRBD1; clone_size: once; cdr3_nt: TGTGCCACCAGGGGGAGCTTTAGCAATCAGCCCCAGCATTTT; cdr3_aa: CATRGSFSNQPQHF
v_call: TRBV29-1; j_call: TRBJ1-1; d_call: NA; clone_size: NA; cdr3_nt: TGCAGCGTCGTCCTAACTGAAGCTTTCTTT; cdr3_aa: CSVVLTEAFF
v_call: TRBV3-1/TRBV3-2; j_call: TRBJ1-1; d_call: NA; clone_size: NA; cdr3_nt: TGTGCCAGCAGGGGTGGAGTGGTGAACACTGAAGCTTTCTTT; cdr3_aa: CASRGGVVNTEAFF
v_call: TRBV2; j_call: TRBJ1-1; d_call: NA; clone_size: NA; cdr3_nt: TGTGCCAGCAGCCTAAGAATGAGCACTGAAGCTTTCTTT; cdr3_aa: CASSLRMSTEAFF
v_call: TRBV10-3; j_call: TRBJ1-2; d_call: NA; clone_size: few; cdr3_nt: TGTGCCATCAGTGGCGGGGGCCAGCACTATGGCTACACCTTC; cdr3_aa: CAISGGGQHYGYTF
v_call: TRBV2; j_call: TRBJ1-1; d_call: NA; clone_size: NA; cdr3_nt: TGTGCCAGCAGTGATGTGGGGGCGCGGAATACTGAAGCTTTCTTT; cdr3_aa: CASSDVGARNTEAFF
v_call: TRBV30; j_call: TRBJ1-1; d_call: NA; clone_size: NA; cdr3_nt: TGTGCCTGCTCTATCTCTGAAGCTTTCTTT; cdr3_aa: CACSISEAFF
v_call: TRBV5-1; j_call: TRBJ2-2; d_call: NA; clone_size: once; cdr3_nt: TGCGCCAGCAGCTTCGCGGGGGCGATGAACACCGGGGAGCTGTTTTTT; cdr3_aa: CASSFAGAMNTGELFF
v_call: TRBV5-8; j_call: TRBJ2-5; d_call: NA; clone_size: NA; cdr3_nt: TGTGCCAGCACCCCCGAATGGGCAGGGCGGCAAGAGACCCAGTACTTC; cdr3_aa: CASTPEWAGRQETQYF
v_call: TRBV30; j_call: TRBJ1-3; d_call: TRBD1; clone_size: NA; cdr3_nt: TGTGCCTGGAGCCAGGGGGGTGTGAACACCATATATTTT; cdr3_aa: CAWSQGGVNTIYF
v_call: TRBV3-1/TRBV3-2; j_call: TRBJ2-7; d_call: NA; clone_size: NA; cdr3_nt: TGTGCCAGCAGCCAAGGAGGAGAGTACGAGCAGTACTTC; cdr3_aa: CASSQGGEYEQYF
v_call: TRBV2; j_call: TRBJ1-2; d_call: NA; clone_size: NA; cdr3_nt: TGTGCCAGCAGCGTCCAGGTTACTTTAGCTAACTATGGCTACACCTTC; cdr3_aa: CASSVQVTLANYGYTF
v_call: TRBV2; j_call: TRBJ2-3; d_call: TRBD1; clone_size: NA; cdr3_nt: TGTGCCAGCAGTTTTTCACAGGGGATCACAGATACGCAGTATTTT; cdr3_aa: CASSFSQGITDTQYF
v_call: TRBV19; j_call: TRBJ1-2; d_call: NA; clone_size: NA; cdr3_nt: TGTGCCAGTAGTATAGATTTCGGGAACGGCTACACCTTC; cdr3_aa: CASSIDFGNGYTF
v_call: TRBV7-9; j_call: TRBJ1-2; d_call: NA; clone_size: once; cdr3_nt: TGTGCCAGCAGCTTAGATCGGACAGCCGTTGGCTATGGCTACACCTTC; cdr3_aa: CASSLDRTAVGYGYTF
v_call: TRBV4-3; j_call: TRBJ1-4; d_call: TRBD1; clone_size: NA; cdr3_nt: TGCGCCAGCAGCCAGAGAAACGGGACAGGGTTGTTTCTTGAAAAACTGTTTTTT; cdr3_aa: CASSQRNGTGLFLEKLFF
v_call: TRBV28; j_call: TRBJ2-3; d_call: NA; clone_size: NA; cdr3_nt: TGTGCCAGCAGTTCCCCTAGCACAGATACGCAGTATTTT; cdr3_aa: CASSSPSTDTQYF
v_call: TRBV28; j_call: TRBJ1-5; d_call: TRBD1; clone_size: NA; cdr3_nt: TGTGCCAGCAGTTTAGTTAGAACAGGGGCACAGCCCCAGCATTTT; cdr3_aa: CASSLVRTGAQPQHF
v_call: TRBV21-1; j_call: TRBJ2-3; d_call: NA; clone_size: NA; cdr3_nt: TGTGCCAGCAGGAAGTGGACAGGGAACGATACGCAGTATTTT; cdr3_aa: CASRKWTGNDTQYF
v_call: TRBV19; j_call: TRBJ2-7; d_call: TRBD1; clone_size: NA; cdr3_nt: TGTGCCAGTAGGCGGACAGGGGGGAACTACGAGCAGTACTTC; cdr3_aa: CASRRTGGNYEQYF
v_call: TRBV5-1; j_call: TRBJ2-3; d_call: NA; clone_size: NA; cdr3_nt: TGCGCCAGCAGCCCCAGGATGGTAGCGGGCACAGATACGCAGTATTTT; cdr3_aa: CASSPRMVAGTDTQYF
v_call: TRBV3-1/TRBV3-2; j_call: TRBJ2-5; d_call: TRBD1; clone_size: NA; cdr3_nt: TGTGCCAGCAGCCCCCCGGGACAGGGAGAGACCCAGTACTTC; cdr3_aa: CASSPPGQGETQYF
v_call: TRBV9; j_call: TRBJ2-2; d_call: NA; clone_size: NA; cdr3_nt: TGTGCCAGCAGGGCAGGGCCGAACACCGGGGAGCTGTTTTTT; cdr3_aa: CASRAGPNTGELFF
v_call: TRBV19; j_call: TRBJ2-2; d_call: NA; clone_size: NA; cdr3_nt: TGTGCCAGTAGGTTAACCGGGGAGCTGTTTTTT; cdr3_aa: CASRLTGELFF
v_call: TRBV15; j_call: TRBJ1-1; d_call: NA; clone_size: NA; cdr3_nt: TGTGCCACCAGCGGACCAGGGTCTGAAGCTTTCTTT; cdr3_aa: CATSGPGSEAFF
v_call: TRBV7-8; j_call: TRBJ1-3; d_call: TRBD1; clone_size: NA; cdr3_nt: TGTGCCAGCAGCGGAGAGACAGGGACTGGAAACACCATATATTTT; cdr3_aa: CASSGETGTGNTIYF
v_call: TRBV25-1; j_call: TRBJ2-1; d_call: TRBD1; clone_size: NA; cdr3_nt: TGTGCCAGCAGTGATCCAGGGACAGGGAACTATGAGCAGTTCTTC; cdr3_aa: CASSDPGTGNYEQFF
v_call: TRBV7-9; j_call: TRBJ2-7; d_call: TRBD1; clone_size: NA; cdr3_nt: TGTGCCAGCAGCTGGGACAGGGATAGCTCCTACGAGCAGTACTTC; cdr3_aa: CASSWDRDSSYEQYF
v_call: TRBV13; j_call: TRBJ2-3; d_call: NA; clone_size: NA; cdr3_nt: TGTGCCAGCAGAGGAAAGGGGCGCTCCACAGATACGCAGTATTTT; cdr3_aa: CASRGKGRSTDTQYF
v_call: TRBV4-1; j_call: TRBJ1-4; d_call: NA; clone_size: NA; cdr3_nt: TGCGCCAGCAGCCCAGGGGCGGGAGGACTTAATGAAAAACTGTTTTTT; cdr3_aa: CASSPGAGGLNEKLFF
v_call: TRBV12-5; j_call: TRBJ2-5; d_call: TRBD2; clone_size: NA; cdr3_nt: TGTGCTAGTGGTTTGGTAACGCTAGCGGGGGGGCAACAAGAGACCCAGTACTTC; cdr3_aa: CASGLVTLAGGQQETQYF
v_call: TRBV4-1; j_call: TRBJ2-5; d_call: TRBD2; clone_size: NA; cdr3_nt: TGCGCCAGCAGCCAAGAGAAGCCGGGACTAGCGCCAGAGACCCAGTACTTC; cdr3_aa: CASSQEKPGLAPETQYF
v_call: TRBV24-1; j_call: TRBJ2-2; d_call: TRBD2; clone_size: few; cdr3_nt: TGTGCCACCAGTGCTGTCTCAGCGGGGACGAACACCGGGGAGCTGTTTTTT; cdr3_aa: CATSAVSAGTNTGELFF
v_call: TRBV12-3/TRBV12-4; j_call: TRBJ2-5; d_call: NA; clone_size: once; cdr3_nt: TGTGCCAGCAGTTTTAATAGCCAAGAGACCCAGTACTTC; cdr3_aa: CASSFNSQETQYF
v_call: TRBV10-3; j_call: TRBJ1-5; d_call: NA; clone_size: NA; cdr3_nt: TGTGCCATCAGTGGCGGAGAGGGTCCGCAGCATTTT; cdr3_aa: CAISGGEGPQHF
v_call: TRBV7-9; j_call: TRBJ1-2; d_call: NA; clone_size: NA; cdr3_nt: TGTGCCAGCAGCCAGGGGACTACCTATGGCTACACCTTC; cdr3_aa: CASSQGTTYGYTF
v_call: TRBV19; j_call: TRBJ2-3; d_call: TRBD1; clone_size: NA; cdr3_nt: TGTGCCAGTAGTTTTCAAACCGGGACAGGGGGAGATACGCAGTATTTT; cdr3_aa: CASSFQTGTGGDTQYF
v_call: TRBV28; j_call: TRBJ2-3; d_call: NA; clone_size: NA; cdr3_nt: TGTGCCAGCAGCCCCACCTCGTGGGGGGGCCCCGGTACGCAGTATTTT; cdr3_aa: CASSPTSWGGPGTQYF
v_call: TRBV11-3; j_call: TRBJ1-1; d_call: NA; clone_size: NA; cdr3_nt: TGTGCCAGCAGCTCAGTATGGGGAGGTGAAGCTTTCTTT; cdr3_aa: CASSSVWGGEAFF
v_call: TRBV5-6; j_call: TRBJ2-5; d_call: TRBD2; clone_size: NA; cdr3_nt: TGTGCCAGCAGCTTAATGCCTAGCGGGGCCTCTGGGGAGACCCAGTACTTC; cdr3_aa: CASSLMPSGASGETQYF
v_call: TRBV4-3; j_call: TRBJ2-3; d_call: NA; clone_size: NA; cdr3_nt: TGCGCCAGCAGCCAAGAAGGCGGGTCGGGCCTAGATACGCAGTATTTT; cdr3_aa: CASSQEGGSGLDTQYF